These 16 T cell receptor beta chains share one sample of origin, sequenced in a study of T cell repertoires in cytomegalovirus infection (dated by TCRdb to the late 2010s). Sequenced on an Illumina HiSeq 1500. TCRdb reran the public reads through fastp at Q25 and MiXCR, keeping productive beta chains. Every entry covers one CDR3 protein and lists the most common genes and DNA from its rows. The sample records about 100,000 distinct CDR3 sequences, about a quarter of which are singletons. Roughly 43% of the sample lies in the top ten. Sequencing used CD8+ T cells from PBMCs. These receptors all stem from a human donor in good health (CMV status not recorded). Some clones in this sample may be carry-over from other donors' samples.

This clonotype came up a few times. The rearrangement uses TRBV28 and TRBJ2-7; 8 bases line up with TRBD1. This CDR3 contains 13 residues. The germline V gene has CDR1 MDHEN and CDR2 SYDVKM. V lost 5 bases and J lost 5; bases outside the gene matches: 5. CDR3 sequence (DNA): TGTGCCAGCAGTGCCCCGACAGGGGACGAGCAGTACTTC. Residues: CASSAPTGDEQYF.

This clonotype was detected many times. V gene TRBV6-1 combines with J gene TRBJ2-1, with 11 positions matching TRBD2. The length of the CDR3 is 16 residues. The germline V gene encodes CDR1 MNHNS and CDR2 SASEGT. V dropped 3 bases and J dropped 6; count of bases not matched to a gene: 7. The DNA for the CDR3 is TGTGCCAGCAGTGATCTAGCGGGGGGCTCGTCCAATGAGCAGTTCTTC. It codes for CASSDLAGGSSNEQFF.

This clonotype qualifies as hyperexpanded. The CDR3 region has the DNA TGTGCCAGCAGCTTGGATTGGGGTCCCCCAAGCTCCTACAATGAGCAGTTCTTC. It yields the protein CASSLDWGPPSSYNEQFF. The J gene is TRBJ2-1, the V gene TRBV5-4, with D unresolved. Trimming left V 0 bases short and J 0 bases short, with 16 bases between. The CDR3 totals 18 residues. Germline CDR1 reads SGHNT; CDR2 reads YYREEE (reference sequence). The variable domain in full, with the rest retrieved from reference TRBV5-4 and TRBJ2-1, is ETGVTQSPTHLIKTRGQQVTLRCSSQSGHNTVSWYQQALGQGPQFIFQYYREEENGRGNFPPRFSGLQFPNYSSELNVNALELDDSALYLCASSLDWGPPSSYNEQFFGPGTRLTVL.

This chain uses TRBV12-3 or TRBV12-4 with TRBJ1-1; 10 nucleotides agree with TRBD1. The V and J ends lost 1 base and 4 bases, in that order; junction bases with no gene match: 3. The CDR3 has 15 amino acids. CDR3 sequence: CASSLGGQGSTEAFF. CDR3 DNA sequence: TGTGCCAGCAGTTTAGGGGGACAGGGGTCCACTGAAGCTTTCTTT.

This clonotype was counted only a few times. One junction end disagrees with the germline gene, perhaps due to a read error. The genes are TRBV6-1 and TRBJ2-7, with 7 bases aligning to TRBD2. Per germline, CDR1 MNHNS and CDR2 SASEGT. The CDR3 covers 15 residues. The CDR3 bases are TGTGCCAGCAGTGAATGGGGGGGAAGCGCCTACGAACAGTACTTC. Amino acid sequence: CASSEWGGSAYEQYF.

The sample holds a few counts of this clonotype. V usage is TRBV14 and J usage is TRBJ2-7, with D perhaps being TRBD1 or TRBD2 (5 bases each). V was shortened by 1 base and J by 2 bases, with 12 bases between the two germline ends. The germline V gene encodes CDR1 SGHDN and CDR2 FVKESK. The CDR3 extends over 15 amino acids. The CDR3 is CASSQGGDGPYEQYF. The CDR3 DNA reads TGTGCCAGCAGCCAAGGAGGGGACGGCCCCTACGAGCAGTACTTC.

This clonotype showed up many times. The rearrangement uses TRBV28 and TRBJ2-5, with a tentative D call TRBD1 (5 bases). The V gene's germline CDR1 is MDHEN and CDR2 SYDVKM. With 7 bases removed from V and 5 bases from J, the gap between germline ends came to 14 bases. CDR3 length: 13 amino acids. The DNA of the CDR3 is TGTGCCAGCACCTCCGTGGCAGGGGAGACCCAGTACTTC. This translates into CASTSVAGETQYF.

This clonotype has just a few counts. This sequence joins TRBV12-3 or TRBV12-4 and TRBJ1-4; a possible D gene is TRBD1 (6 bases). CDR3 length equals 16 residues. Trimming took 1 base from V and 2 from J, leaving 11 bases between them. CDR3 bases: TGTGCCAGCAGTTTAGGGGGGCTCGCTACTAATGAAAAACTGTTTTTT. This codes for CASSLGGLATNEKLFF.

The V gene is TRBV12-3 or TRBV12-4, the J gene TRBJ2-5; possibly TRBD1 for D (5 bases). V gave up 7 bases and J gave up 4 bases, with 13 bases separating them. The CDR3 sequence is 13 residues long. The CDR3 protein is CASKDSIAETQYF. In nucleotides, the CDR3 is TGTGCCAGCAAAGACAGTATCGCAGAGACCCAGTACTTC.

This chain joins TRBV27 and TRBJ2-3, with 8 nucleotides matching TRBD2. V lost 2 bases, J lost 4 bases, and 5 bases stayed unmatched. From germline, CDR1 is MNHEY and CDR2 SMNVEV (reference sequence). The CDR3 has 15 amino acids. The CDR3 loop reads CASSLSGGVADTQYF. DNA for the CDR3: TGTGCCAGCAGTTTAAGCGGGGGTGTGGCAGATACGCAGTATTTT.

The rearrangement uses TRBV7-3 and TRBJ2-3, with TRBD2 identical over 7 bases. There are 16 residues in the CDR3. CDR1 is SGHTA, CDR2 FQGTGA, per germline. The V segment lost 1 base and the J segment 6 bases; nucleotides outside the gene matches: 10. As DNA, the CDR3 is TGTGCCAGCAGCTTAATTGGGGGAGGGGTGGCGGATACGCAGTATTTT. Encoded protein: CASSLIGGGVADTQYF.

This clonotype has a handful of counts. The CDR3 coding sequence is TGCGCCAGCAGCCCCGGACTGGGTCCGTACAATGAGCAGTTCTTC. Translating it yields CASSPGLGPYNEQFF. The V call is TRBV5-1, the J call TRBJ2-1; maybe TRBD2 (5 bases). Between the trimmed V and J ends, which lost 4 bases and 4 bases, there was a span of 15 bases. CDR1 SGHRS and CDR2 YFSETQ come from the germline V gene. The CDR3 is 15 amino acids.

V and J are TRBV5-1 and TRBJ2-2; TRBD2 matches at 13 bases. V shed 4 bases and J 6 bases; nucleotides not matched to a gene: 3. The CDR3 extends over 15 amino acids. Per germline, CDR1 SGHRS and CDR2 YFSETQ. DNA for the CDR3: TGCGCCAGCAGCCCCGGACTAGCGGGAGCCGGGGAGCTGTTTTTT. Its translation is CASSPGLAGAGELFF. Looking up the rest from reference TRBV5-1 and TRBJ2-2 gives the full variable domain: KAGVTQTPRYLIKTRGQQVTLSCSPISGHRSVSWYQQTPGQGLQFLFEYFSETQRNKGNFPGRFSGRQFSNSRSEMNVSTLELGDSALYLCASSPGLAGAGELFFGEGSRLTVL.

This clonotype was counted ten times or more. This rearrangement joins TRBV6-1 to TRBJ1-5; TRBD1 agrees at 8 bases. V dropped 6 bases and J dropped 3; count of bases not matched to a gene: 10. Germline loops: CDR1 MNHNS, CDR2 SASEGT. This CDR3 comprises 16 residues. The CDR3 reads CASRTGTGGINQPQHF. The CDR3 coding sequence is TGTGCCAGCAGGACCGGGACAGGCGGTATCAATCAGCCCCAGCATTTT.

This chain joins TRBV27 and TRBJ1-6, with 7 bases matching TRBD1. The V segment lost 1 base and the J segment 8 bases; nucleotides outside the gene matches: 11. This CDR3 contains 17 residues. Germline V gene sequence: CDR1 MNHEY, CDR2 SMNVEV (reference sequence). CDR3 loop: CASSLYALAGGDSPLHF. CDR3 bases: TGTGCCAGCAGTTTATACGCCTTGGCAGGGGGAGATTCACCCCTCCACTTT.

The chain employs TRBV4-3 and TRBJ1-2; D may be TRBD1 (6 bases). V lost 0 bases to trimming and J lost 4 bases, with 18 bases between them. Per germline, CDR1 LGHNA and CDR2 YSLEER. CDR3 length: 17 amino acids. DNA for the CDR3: TGCGCCAGCAGCCAAGATCTTTGGACAGAGATACGCTATGGCTACACCTTC. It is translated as CASSQDLWTEIRYGYTF.